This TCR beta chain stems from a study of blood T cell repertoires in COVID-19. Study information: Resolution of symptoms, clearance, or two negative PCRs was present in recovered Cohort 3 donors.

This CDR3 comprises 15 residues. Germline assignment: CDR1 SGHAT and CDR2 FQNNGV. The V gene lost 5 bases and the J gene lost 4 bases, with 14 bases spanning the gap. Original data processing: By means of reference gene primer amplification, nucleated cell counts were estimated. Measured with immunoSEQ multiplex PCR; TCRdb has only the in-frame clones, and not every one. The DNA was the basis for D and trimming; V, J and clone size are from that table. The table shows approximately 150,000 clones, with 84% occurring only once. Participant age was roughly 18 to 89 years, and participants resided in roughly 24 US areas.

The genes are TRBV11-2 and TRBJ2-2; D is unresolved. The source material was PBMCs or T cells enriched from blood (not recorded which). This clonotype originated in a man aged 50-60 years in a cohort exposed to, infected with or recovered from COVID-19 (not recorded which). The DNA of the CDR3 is TGTGCCAGCAGCCCCTTTCTAGGCGGCACCGGGGAGCTGTTTTTT. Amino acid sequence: CASSPFLGGTGELFF.